This section outlines one TCR beta chain sequence together with its context. The sample is drawn from a study of identical twins. CDR1 and CDR2 from the germline V gene are SQVTM and ANQGSEA. The CDR3 contains 15 residues. Trimming removed 7 bases at V and 1 base at J, with 17 bases between. TCRdb reanalysed the 5' RACE reads using MiXCR and keeps one entry per CDR3 protein. The table shows around 280,000 distinct CDR3 sequences, with about 8% occurring only once. The same data also went into a second study, on yellow fever vaccine responses in identical twins.

V and J are TRBV29-1 and TRBJ2-1; TRBD2 is a possible D gene (6 bases). The TCR sequence derives from a woman between 18 and 29 years old in good health. Specimen: memory (CD45RO+) T cells sorted from blood. The CDR3 loop is CSGVKGGPSYNEQFF. CDR3 bases: TGCAGCGGGGTCAAGGGAGGCCCATCCTACAATGAGCAGTTCTTC.